This T cell receptor beta chain was observed in a study of T cells in Graves' hyperthyroidism and ophthalmopathy. This clonotype has at least ten counts. Its matching antigen is unknown. Study findings and constraints: Most clonotypes expanded in the thyroid (above 0.001) were also present in blood. Median prediction lead before ophthalmopathy onset was roughly 6 months with the model.

Template material for amplifying TCR beta CDR3 regions consisted of RNA transcripts. TCR CDR3 regions were first amplified by RT-PCR with HTBI primers. TCRdb processed the multiplex PCR reads anew with MiXCR; each CDR3 protein has one entry. The table includes over 700,000 distinct CDR3 sequences, under 45% detected once. J was trimmed by 2 bases and V by 8 bases; bases with no gene match: 6. The CDR3 contains 14 residues. Germline-derived CDR1 and CDR2 are SGHDN and FVKESK. The chain links TRBV14 to TRBJ2-7; 10 bases line up with TRBD1. The sequence came from a woman between 40 and 50 years old with Graves' hyperthyroidism. Sequenced sample: blood. The CDR3 coding sequence is TGTGCCAGCGCCGGGACAGGGGTCGCCTACGAGCAGTACTTC. It codes for CASAGTGVAYEQYF. Complete variable domain (other parts from reference TRBV14 and TRBJ2-7): EAGVTQFPSHSVIEKGQTVTLRCDPISGHDNLYWYRRVMGKEIKFLLHFVKESKQDESGMPNNRFLAERTGGTYSTLKVQPAELEDSGVYFCASAGTGVAYEQYFGPGTRLTVT.